The T cell receptor (beta chain) described here comes from a study of T cells in tuberculosis. Study background: CD1B tetramers identified T cells specific for mycobacterial lipid GMM.

Whole-study results and caveats: Low-affinity CD1B-GMM tetramer-binding T cells may have been missed.

After thawing and overnight rest, PBMC were stained with GMM-loaded CD1B tetramer, viability dye and anti-CD3 for sorting. The CD1B tetramers carried C32 glucose monomycolate purified from Rhodococcus equi. Sequenced by immunoSEQ multiplex PCR; TCRdb stores in-frame clones only, minus some. The sample includes more than 70,000 clones, roughly 93% of them seen just once. This CDR3 is built from 15 residues. The germline gives CDR1 SGHRS, CDR2 YFSETQ. V gave up 2 bases and J gave up 10 bases; unmatched junction bases: 8. The V and J genes are TRBV5-1 and TRBJ2-1; 11 nucleotides match TRBD1. The specimen sequenced was CD1b-GMM tetramer-negative cells sorted from PBMCs. The clonotype was recovered from an adult woman with latent tuberculosis. The CDR3 coding sequence is TGCGCCAGCAGCTTACGGACAGGGGGCGAGGGGGAGCAGTTCTTC. Protein product: CASSLRTGGEGEQFF.